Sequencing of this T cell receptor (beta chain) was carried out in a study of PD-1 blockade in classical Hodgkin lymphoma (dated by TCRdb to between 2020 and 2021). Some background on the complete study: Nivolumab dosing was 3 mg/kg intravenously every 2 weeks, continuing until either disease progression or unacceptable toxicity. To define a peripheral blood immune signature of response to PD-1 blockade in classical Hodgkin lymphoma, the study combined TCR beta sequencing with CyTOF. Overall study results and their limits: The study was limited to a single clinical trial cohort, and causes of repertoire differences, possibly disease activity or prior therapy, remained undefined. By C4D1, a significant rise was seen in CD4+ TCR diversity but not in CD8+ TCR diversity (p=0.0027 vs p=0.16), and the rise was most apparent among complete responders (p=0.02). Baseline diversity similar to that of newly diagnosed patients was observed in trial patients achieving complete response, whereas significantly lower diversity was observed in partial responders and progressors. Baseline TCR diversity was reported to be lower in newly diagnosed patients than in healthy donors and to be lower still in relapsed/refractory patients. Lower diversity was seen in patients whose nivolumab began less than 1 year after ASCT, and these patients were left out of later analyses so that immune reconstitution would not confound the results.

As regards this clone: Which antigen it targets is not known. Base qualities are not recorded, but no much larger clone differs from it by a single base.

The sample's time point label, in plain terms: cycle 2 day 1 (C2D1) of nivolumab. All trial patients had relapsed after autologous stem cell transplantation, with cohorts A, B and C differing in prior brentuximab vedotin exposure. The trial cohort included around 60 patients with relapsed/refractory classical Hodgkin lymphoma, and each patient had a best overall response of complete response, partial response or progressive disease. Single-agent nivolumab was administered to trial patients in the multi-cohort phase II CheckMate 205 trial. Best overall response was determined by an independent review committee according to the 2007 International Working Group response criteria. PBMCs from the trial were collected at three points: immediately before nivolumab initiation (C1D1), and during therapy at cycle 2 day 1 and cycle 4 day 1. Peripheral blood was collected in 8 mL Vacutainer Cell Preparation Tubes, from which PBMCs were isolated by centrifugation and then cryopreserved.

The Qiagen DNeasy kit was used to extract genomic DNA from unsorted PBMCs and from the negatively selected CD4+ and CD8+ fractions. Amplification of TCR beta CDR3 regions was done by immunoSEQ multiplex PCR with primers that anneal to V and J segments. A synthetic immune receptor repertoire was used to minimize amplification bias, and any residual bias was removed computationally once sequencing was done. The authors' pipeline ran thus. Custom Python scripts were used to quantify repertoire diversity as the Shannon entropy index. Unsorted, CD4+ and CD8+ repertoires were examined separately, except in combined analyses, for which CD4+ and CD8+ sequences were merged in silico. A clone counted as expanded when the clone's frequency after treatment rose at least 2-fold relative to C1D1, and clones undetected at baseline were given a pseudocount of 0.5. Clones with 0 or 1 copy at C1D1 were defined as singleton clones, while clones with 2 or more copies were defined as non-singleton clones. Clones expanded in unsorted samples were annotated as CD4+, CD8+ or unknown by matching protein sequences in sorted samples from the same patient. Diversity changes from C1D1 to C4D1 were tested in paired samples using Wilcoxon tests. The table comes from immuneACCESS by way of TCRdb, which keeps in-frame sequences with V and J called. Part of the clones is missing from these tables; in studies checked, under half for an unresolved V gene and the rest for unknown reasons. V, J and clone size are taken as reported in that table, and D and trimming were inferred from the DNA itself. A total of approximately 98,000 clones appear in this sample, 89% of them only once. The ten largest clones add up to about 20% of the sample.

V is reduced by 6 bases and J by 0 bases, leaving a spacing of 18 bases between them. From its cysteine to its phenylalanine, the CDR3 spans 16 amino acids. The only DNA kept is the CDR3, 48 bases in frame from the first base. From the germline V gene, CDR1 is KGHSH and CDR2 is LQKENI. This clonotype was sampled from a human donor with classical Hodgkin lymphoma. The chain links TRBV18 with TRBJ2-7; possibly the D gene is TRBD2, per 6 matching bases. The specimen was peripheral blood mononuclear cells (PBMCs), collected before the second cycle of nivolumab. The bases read TGTGCCAGCTCTCCCATATCGGCGGGGAGCTCCTACGAGCAGTACTTC. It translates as CASSPISAGSSYEQYF.